The 32 T cell receptor beta chains given below trace back to one sample, sequenced in a study of cytomegalovirus exposure and HLA in healthy donors (dated by TCRdb to about 2017). The method was the immunoSEQ multiplex PCR assay. A mixture of 60 forward primers for TCR Vbeta segments and 13 reverse primers for TCR Jbeta segments was used in the multiplex PCR. As stored in TCRdb, this immuneACCESS dataset retains in-frame rearrangements with V and J assigned. A fraction of the clones does not appear; measured against another copy, unresolved V genes explain less than half of the discrepancy, and the remainder lacks a known reason. The sample has fewer than 200,000 clones on record, approximately 80% of them singletons. The ten most abundant clones make up 1.3% of the sample. The source material was PBMCs. All receptors derive from a man younger than 45 in good health and CMV-seronegative.

The rearrangement uses TRBV28 and TRBJ1-4; 10 bases map to TRBD1. In germline, CDR1 is MDHEN, CDR2 SYDVKM. V dropped 6 bases and J dropped 0; count of bases not matched to a gene: 1. The CDR3 runs to 15 residues. The DNA for the CDR3 is TGTGCCAGCAGGACAGGGGGCTCAACTAATGAAAAACTGTTTTTT. This sequence encodes CASRTGGSTNEKLFF.

This clone appeared a few times. The CDR3 protein is CASSLSGTAYYYGYTF. In nucleotides, the CDR3 is TGTGCCAGCAGCTTATCCGGGACAGCATATTACTATGGCTACACCTTC. This sequence joins TRBV7-2 and TRBJ1-2; 7 nucleotides agree with TRBD1. V lost 2 bases, J lost 3 bases, and 9 bases stayed unmatched. Germline CDR1 is SGHTA and CDR2 is FQGNSA. The CDR3 length is 16 residues.

The chain uses TRBV19 and TRBJ1-4, with D tentatively TRBD1 (6 bases). This CDR3 is 13 amino acids long. V was clipped by 6 bases and J by 1 base, with 6 bases between them. Germline V gives CDR1 LNHDA, CDR2 SQIVND (reference sequence). The CDR3 bases are TGTGCCAGTAGGACAGGAACTAATGAAAAACTGTTTTTT. Translated, it gives CASRTGTNEKLFF.

The chain uses TRBV6-5 and TRBJ2-7; a possible D gene is TRBD2 (5 bases). V lost 5 bases, J lost 4 bases, and 12 bases lay in between. This CDR3 region has 13 residues. The germline CDR1 and CDR2 sequences are MNHEY and SVGAGI. This CDR3 reads CASSPWERYEQYF. CDR3 DNA sequence: TGTGCCAGCAGTCCCTGGGAGAGGTACGAGCAGTACTTC.

This clone was recorded a few times. This chain joins TRBV4-3 and TRBJ2-7; TRBD2 agrees at 12 bases. J was trimmed by 3 bases and V by 1 base; bases with no gene match: 4. CDR1 and CDR2 from the germline V gene are LGHNA and YSLEER. This CDR3 region has 16 residues. CDR3 nucleotide sequence: TGCGCCAGCAGCCAAGCGCCGACTAGCGGGGGCTACGAGCAGTACTTC. Protein sequence: CASSQAPTSGGYEQYF.

The rearrangement uses TRBV7-2 and TRBJ2-1, with 10 bases aligning to TRBD2. The V gene's germline CDR1 is SGHTA and CDR2 FQGNSA. The trim removed 7 bases at V and 8 bases at J, leaving 23 bases unmatched. The CDR3 has 19 residues. The CDR3 loop is CASTLGGYKREGYRDEQFF. The CDR3, as DNA: TGTGCCAGCACCCTTGGGGGTTATAAGCGGGAGGGCTATCGGGATGAGCAGTTCTTC.

V and J are TRBV10-3 and TRBJ1-2, with 7 bases that match TRBD1. The germline gives CDR1 ENHRY, CDR2 SYGVKD. The CDR3 runs to 15 residues. Losses at the gene ends were 3 bases for V and 7 bases for J; bases not matched to a gene: 11. This chain's CDR3 is CAISEDDRVDSGYTF. CDR3 nucleotides: TGTGCCATCAGTGAAGATGACAGGGTGGATTCTGGCTACACCTTC.

The chain uses TRBV5-1 and TRBJ2-7; D is unclear. This CDR3 region has 12 residues. Trimming removed 0 bases at V and 5 bases at J, with 6 bases between. Germline-derived CDR1 and CDR2 are SGHRS and YFSETQ. The CDR3 nucleotides read TGCGCCAGCAGCTTGGCCCTAGACGAGCAGTACTTC. It translates to CASSLALDEQYF.

The chain uses TRBV9 and TRBJ2-5; maybe TRBD2 (5 bases). Germline CDR1 reads SGDLS; CDR2 reads YYNGEE. The CDR3 runs to 14 residues. Trimming removed 0 bases from V and 9 bases from J, with 15 bases in between. The CDR3 is CASSVGRTGVAQYF. The CDR3 region has the DNA TGTGCCAGCAGCGTAGGGCGGACTGGGGTGGCCCAGTACTTC.

The chain joins TRBV7-6 to TRBJ2-3; 12 bases match TRBD2. The CDR3 sequence is 15 residues long. Germline V CDR1 and CDR2: SGHVS, FNYEAQ. The V and J ends lost 5 bases and 5 bases, in that order; junction bases with no gene match: 5. The CDR3 nucleotides read TGTGCCAGCAGCCCTAGCGGGAGGGCTGTAGATACGCAGTATTTT. This translates into CASSPSGRAVDTQYF.

The rearrangement joins TRBV6-6 to TRBJ2-3, with D tentatively TRBD1 (5 bases). Trimming left V 2 bases short and J 0 bases short, with 9 bases between. The CDR3 has 15 amino acids. Germline CDR1 and CDR2: MNHNY and SVGAGI (reference sequence). In DNA form, the CDR3 reads TGTGCCAGCAGTTACCAGGGCTCTAGCACAGATACGCAGTATTTT. It translates to CASSYQGSSTDTQYF.

The chain is built from TRBV6-6 and TRBJ2-1; D possibly corresponds to TRBD1 (6 bases). Germline V CDR1 and CDR2: MNHNY, SVGAGI (reference sequence). V lost 2 bases and J lost 6, with 8 bases in between. The CDR3 spans 13 residues. The CDR3 bases are TGTGCCAGCAGTTACCGGACAGTCAATGAGCAGTTCTTC. Amino acids: CASSYRTVNEQFF.

V and J are TRBV5-1 and TRBJ2-1, with TRBD1 as a possible D gene (5 bases). CDR1 is SGHRS, CDR2 YFSETQ, per germline. With 4 bases removed from V and 5 bases from J, the gap between germline ends came to 16 bases. The CDR3 extends over 15 amino acids. In DNA, the CDR3 is TGCGCCAGCAGCCGCCTCCAAGACAGTAACAATGAGCAGTTCTTC. Its protein is CASSRLQDSNNEQFF.

The rearrangement links TRBV19 to TRBJ2-1, with 7 bases lining up with TRBD1. Looked up from germline, CDR1 is LNHDA and CDR2 is SQIVND (reference sequence). The V segment lost 4 bases and the J segment 4 bases; nucleotides outside the gene matches: 4. This CDR3 contains 14 residues. The CDR3 protein is CASSTRGSYNEQFF. Written as DNA, the CDR3 is TGTGCCAGTAGTACCAGGGGGAGTTACAATGAGCAGTTCTTC.

This chain connects TRBV6-5 to TRBJ2-5; maybe TRBD2 (6 bases). The CDR3 spans 16 residues. V was cut by 2 bases and J by 7 bases, with 20 bases left in between. In germline, CDR1 is MNHEY, CDR2 SVGAGI. The CDR3 DNA is TGTGCCAGCAGTTACGGGGGTGGGGGGTCCCTGGGGACCCAGTACTTC. It translates to CASSYGGGGSLGTQYF.

The gene calls are TRBV6-1 and TRBJ2-7; TRBD2 aligns across 14 bases. V gave up 2 bases and J gave up 2 bases; unmatched junction bases: 5. The germline gives CDR1 MNHNS, CDR2 SASEGT. The CDR3 loop spans 17 amino acids. The CDR3 bases are TGTGCCAGCAGTGAATCCGGGACTAGCGGGAGAGCCTACGAGCAGTACTTC. This translates into CASSESGTSGRAYEQYF.

The CDR3 DNA follows: TGTGCCACCAGGGTCGGGGGGGACGGGGAGCTGTTTTTT. This gives the protein CATRVGGDGELFF. This chain joins TRBV15 and TRBJ2-2; 8 bases map to TRBD2. V gave up 6 bases and J gave up 7 bases; unmatched junction bases: 4. The germline gives CDR1 LNHNV, CDR2 YYDKDF (reference sequence). The CDR3 runs 13 residues.

The chain is built from TRBV9 and TRBJ2-3; 7 nucleotides agree with TRBD1. The CDR3 extends over 15 amino acids. Germline V gene sequence: CDR1 SGDLS, CDR2 YYNGEE. The V segment lost 4 bases and the J segment 3 bases; nucleotides outside the gene matches: 8. The CDR3 DNA follows: TGTGCCAGCAGCCCTCGGACAGGACAAACAGATACGCAGTATTTT. Translation: CASSPRTGQTDTQYF.

The chain is built from TRBV7-9 and TRBJ1-1, with a tentative D call TRBD1 (6 bases). Trimming removed 2 bases at V and 7 bases at J, with 11 bases between. This CDR3 is 13 amino acids long. In germline, CDR1 is SEHNR, CDR2 FQNEAQ (reference sequence). Written as DNA, the CDR3 is TGTGCCAGCAGCTTATTGGTACAGGGTGAAGCTTTCTTT. Residues: CASSLLVQGEAFF.

The chain links TRBV27 to TRBJ2-5, with 8 bases matching TRBD1. The CDR3 extends over 13 amino acids. Losses at the gene ends were 5 bases for V and 5 bases for J; bases not matched to a gene: 4. CDR1 is MNHEY and CDR2 is SMNVEV in the germline V gene (reference sequence). Written as DNA, the CDR3 is TGTGCCAGCAGTCGGACAGGGCGGGAGACCCAGTACTTC. Translating it yields CASSRTGRETQYF.

The rearrangement uses TRBV5-1 and TRBJ2-1; D is ambiguous. The CDR3 sequence is 11 residues long. Germline loops: CDR1 SGHRS, CDR2 YFSETQ. The V and J ends lost 5 bases and 6 bases respectively, with 6 bases between them. This chain's CDR3 is CASRYTNEQFF. The CDR3 region has the DNA TGCGCCAGCAGGTACACCAATGAGCAGTTCTTC. Variable domain in full (rest from reference TRBV5-1 and TRBJ2-1): KAGVTQTPRYLIKTRGQQVTLSCSPISGHRSVSWYQQTPGQGLQFLFEYFSETQRNKGNFPGRFSGRQFSNSRSEMNVSTLELGDSALYLCASRYTNEQFFGPGTRLTVL.

V usage is TRBV5-6 and J usage is TRBJ2-7; 10 positions match TRBD2. Germline CDR1 is SGHDT and CDR2 is YYEEEE. This CDR3 comprises 15 residues. V lost 3 bases and J lost 2; bases outside the gene matches: 5. The CDR3 nucleotides read TGTGCCAGCAGCTCACTAGCGGGGACCCCCTACGAGCAGTACTTC. This encodes CASSSLAGTPYEQYF.

The CDR3 is CAITEQGAVDEQYF. CDR3 coding DNA: TGTGCCATCACGGAACAGGGTGCCGTTGACGAGCAGTACTTC. V is TRBV10-3 and J is TRBJ2-7; perhaps TRBD1 as D (6 bases). The CDR3 is made up of 14 amino acids. Looked up from germline, CDR1 is ENHRY and CDR2 is SYGVKD. V was cut by 7 bases and J by 5 bases, with 18 bases left in between.

The rearrangement links TRBV30 to TRBJ1-2; D possibly corresponds to TRBD1 (5 bases). The CDR3 runs 11 residues. The germline CDR1 and CDR2 sequences are GTSNPN and SVGIG (reference sequence). This CDR3 is CAGGANYGYTF. The DNA for the CDR3 is TGTGCGGGAGGGGCAAACTATGGCTACACCTTC. Variable domain in full (rest from reference TRBV30 and TRBJ1-2): SQTIHQWPATLVQPVGSPLSLECTVEGTSNPNLYWYRQAAGRGLQLLFYSVGIGQISSEVPQNLSASRPQDRQFILSSKKLLLSDSGFYLCAGGANYGYTFGSGTRLTVV.

V gene TRBV29-1 combines with J gene TRBJ2-1; tentatively, D is TRBD2 (6 bases). Trimming took off 5 bases at V and 8 bases at J, with 16 bases between the two ends. The CDR3 totals 13 residues. Germline CDR1 is SQVTM and CDR2 is ANQGSEA. The CDR3 DNA sequence: TGCAGCGTTCGGGGGTCGGGGTTCGATGAGCAGTTCTTC. Its translation is CSVRGSGFDEQFF.

The V call is TRBV9, the J call TRBJ2-7, with a weak D call TRBD1 (6 bases). From germline, CDR1 is SGDLS and CDR2 YYNGEE. The germline V and J ends were trimmed by 4 bases and 4 bases, with 15 bases remaining between them. CDR3 size: 14 residues. The CDR3, as DNA: TGTGCCAGCAGCCCTCGGACAGCTGCTTACGAGCAGTACTTC. It translates to CASSPRTAAYEQYF.

This clone was seen only once. The chain combines TRBV4-1 with TRBJ2-7; D may be TRBD2 (6 bases). V was pared by 4 bases and J by 0 bases, with 16 bases between. Per the germline V gene, CDR1 is MGHRA and CDR2 is YSYEKL. CDR3 length equals 16 residues. This chain's CDR3 is CASSPFGSAYSYEQYF. CDR3 in DNA: TGCGCCAGCAGCCCTTTCGGGAGTGCGTACTCCTACGAGCAGTACTTC.

The chain links TRBV4-3 to TRBJ2-3; 12 bases match TRBD2. Germline-derived CDR1 and CDR2 are LGHNA and YSLEER. CDR3 size: 14 residues. Losses at the gene ends were 1 base for V and 11 bases for J; bases not matched to a gene: 4. The CDR3 DNA follows: TGCGCCAGCAGCCAAGGGGCTAGCGGGGGGGGGCAGTATTTT. Amino acid sequence: CASSQGASGGGQYF.

A few counts support this clone. Additional DNA sequences in this sample encode the identical CDR3. The genes are TRBV5-1 and TRBJ1-1; D possibly corresponds to TRBD1 (6 bases). This CDR3 comprises 14 residues. In germline, CDR1 is SGHRS, CDR2 YFSETQ. V dropped 4 bases and J dropped 1 base, with 11 bases sitting between them. CDR3 bases: TGCGCCAGCAGCCTAGACAGGCGGAACACTGAAGCTTTCTTT. Protein product: CASSLDRRNTEAFF.

The rearrangement joins TRBV28 to TRBJ2-7; TRBD2 might be the D (6 bases). V lost 2 bases, J lost 7 bases, and 9 bases lay in between. This CDR3 has 12 amino acids. Germline V CDR1 and CDR2: MDHEN, SYDVKM. In nucleotides, the CDR3 is TGTGCCAGCAGTTTAGAGGGGAGGGAGCAGTACTTC. This encodes CASSLEGREQYF.

This chain links TRBV5-6 with TRBJ2-7; TRBD2 matches 10 bases. The CDR3 runs 15 residues. CDR1 and CDR2 (germline): SGHDT, YYEEEE. V was clipped by 5 bases and J by 4 bases; unmatched bases: 9. The CDR3: CASRLRGTSVYEQYF. CDR3 DNA: TGTGCCAGCAGGCTACGCGGGACTAGCGTGTACGAGCAGTACTTC.

The chain employs TRBV7-6 and TRBJ1-3; 9 bases are a match to TRBD1. Unmatched junction bases numbered 10, after V lost 4 bases and J lost 0 bases. Germline V gives CDR1 SGHVS, CDR2 FNYEAQ. The CDR3 runs 18 residues. CDR3 DNA sequence: TGTGCCAGCAGCTCAACCGGGACAGGGTTTTTCTCTGGAAACACCATATATTTT. Translating gives CASSSTGTGFFSGNTIYF.